Below are 23 T cell receptor beta chains sequenced from a single sample in a study of preoperative IRX-2 immunotherapy in early breast cancer. Treatment defined: preoperative locoregional IRX-2 cytokine immunotherapy. Sequencing used immunoSEQ multiplex PCR; TCRdb keeps in-frame clones, though not all of them. The top ten clones hold 7% to 8% of a sample with around 670 clones, 65% to 85% of them seen once. The specimen was lymph node tissue, collected before IRX-2 immunotherapy. These receptor sequences come from a human donor with breast cancer.

This CDR3 is CASSDSKGSTDTQYF. CDR3 nucleotides: TGCGCCAGCAGTGATTCTAAAGGAAGCACAGATACGCAGTATTTT. The chain couples TRBV10-2 to TRBJ2-3; D gene ambiguous. This CDR3 spans 15 amino acids. Germline V CDR1 and CDR2: WSHSY, SAAADI. Trimming shortened V by 3 bases and J by 0 bases, and 10 bases separated the two germline ends.

The genes are TRBV30 and TRBJ1-6; a possible D gene is TRBD1 (5 bases). The germline V gene encodes CDR1 GTSNPN and CDR2 SVGIG (reference sequence). The CDR3 has 15 amino acids. V was pared by 8 bases and J by 9 bases, with 23 bases between. In DNA, the CDR3 is TGTGCCCACGCTGGAGCAGCAGGGCCCGGTTCACCCCTCCACTTT. Translation: CAHAGAAGPGSPLHF.

This clone has a handful of counts. The chain uses TRBV19 and TRBJ1-5; 7 bases map to TRBD1. This CDR3 spans 15 amino acids. Trimming cost V 5 bases and J 11 bases; bases outside gene matches: 15. Germline CDR1 and CDR2: LNHDA and SQIVND (reference sequence). CDR3 residues: CASSLEQGHRSAQHF. The CDR3, as DNA: TGTGCCAGTAGTCTCGAACAGGGGCATAGGTCGGCCCAGCATTTT.

This clone has a handful of counts. The chain couples TRBV11-3 to TRBJ1-1; unclear D gene. This CDR3 has 17 residues. Germline loops: CDR1 SGHNT, CDR2 YENEEA. Trimming stripped 5 bases from V and 1 base from J, with 20 bases between. The CDR3 coding sequence is TGTGCCAGCAGCACCTTCACCAGATATTACCAGAACACTGAAGCTTTCTTT. The encoded protein is CASSTFTRYYQNTEAFF. The full variable domain, rest sourced from reference TRBV11-3 and TRBJ1-1, is EAGVVQSPRYKIIEKKQPVAFWCNPISGHNTLYWYLQNLGQGPELLIRYENEEAVDDSQLPKDRFSAERLKGVDSTLKIQPAELGDSAVYLCASSTFTRYYQNTEAFFGQGTRLTVV.

The V call is TRBV18, the J call TRBJ2-3; D possibly matches TRBD1 or TRBD2 (6 bases each). With 3 bases removed from V and 1 base from J, the gap between germline ends came to 8 bases. The CDR3 totals 14 residues. Germline V lookup: CDR1 KGHSH, CDR2 LQKENI. The CDR3 DNA follows: TGTGCCAGCTCACCGAGGGGGGGCACAGATACGCAGTATTTT. The encoded protein is CASSPRGGTDTQYF.

The rearrangement joins TRBV28 to TRBJ1-3; TRBD1 aligns across 7 bases. The CDR3 runs to 16 residues. Germline lookup yields CDR1 MDHEN and CDR2 SYDVKM. Trimming removed 7 bases from V and 0 bases from J; junction bases left unmatched: 9. The CDR3 DNA reads as TGTGCCAGCACCGGACAGGTGATGAGCTCTGGAAACACCATATATTTT. Translating gives CASTGQVMSSGNTIYF.

This sequence joins TRBV11-3 and TRBJ2-2; no reliable D call. The CDR3 consists of 14 residues. V was cut by 5 bases and J by 4 bases, with 11 bases left in between. Per germline, CDR1 SGHNT and CDR2 YENEEA. CDR3 sequence reads: CASSVGSITGELFF. The DNA of the CDR3 is TGTGCCAGCAGCGTAGGAAGTATCACCGGGGAGCTGTTTTTT.

J is TRBJ1-1 and V is TRBV5-1; no clear D gene. CDR1 is SGHRS, CDR2 YFSETQ, per germline. This CDR3 has 15 residues. V was pared by 3 bases and J by 2 bases, with 14 bases between. The CDR3 bases are TGCGCCAGCAGCTACAACAGCTATTCAAACACTGAAGCTTTCTTT. Its protein product is CASSYNSYSNTEAFF. Full variable domain (missing parts from reference TRBV5-1 and TRBJ1-1): KAGVTQTPRYLIKTRGQQVTLSCSPISGHRSVSWYQQTPGQGLQFLFEYFSETQRNKGNFPGRFSGRQFSNSRSEMNVSTLELGDSALYLCASSYNSYSNTEAFFGQGTRLTVV.

This clone was counted only a few times. The chain carries TRBV15 and TRBJ1-1; no clear D. The CDR3 spans 14 residues. Trimming left V 0 bases short and J 7 bases short, with 12 bases between. Germline V gene sequence: CDR1 LNHNV, CDR2 YYDKDF (reference sequence). DNA of the CDR3: TGTGCCACCAGCAGAGATCGGGTAGGGCGTGAAGCTTTCTTT. The encoded protein is CATSRDRVGREAFF.

The gene calls are TRBV30 and TRBJ1-4; the D gene is possibly TRBD1 (6 bases). Germline lookup yields CDR1 GTSNPN and CDR2 SVGIG (reference sequence). This CDR3 contains 15 residues. The V gene lost 1 base and the J gene lost 5 bases, with 14 bases spanning the gap. The CDR3 coding sequence is TGTGCCTGGAGTGGCCAGGCGGGGGCGAATGAAAAACTGTTTTTT. Protein: CAWSGQAGANEKLFF.

The genes are TRBV6-8 and TRBJ1-5; D possibly corresponds to TRBD1 (6 bases). V shed 8 bases and J shed 4 bases, with 12 bases lying between them. The CDR3 runs 13 residues. Per the germline V gene, CDR1 is MNHGY and CDR2 is SAAAGT. The CDR3 loop is CASGTDRNQPQHF. In DNA form, the CDR3 reads TGTGCCAGCGGGACCGACAGGAATCAGCCCCAGCATTTT.

This chain uses TRBV11-3 with TRBJ2-5, with 14 positions matching TRBD2. The V gene end was trimmed by 5 bases and the J gene end by 5 bases; junction bases not matched to a gene: 7. CDR3 length: 16 amino acids. CDR1 SGHNT and CDR2 YENEEA come from the germline V gene. The CDR3 bases are TGTGCCAGCAGCCCGGGACTAGCGGGGGTAGGGGAGACCCAGTACTTC. This sequence encodes CASSPGLAGVGETQYF.

V is TRBV19 and J is TRBJ2-3; possible D gene TRBD1, 5 bases. V lost 0 bases, J lost 3 bases, and 7 bases lay in between. In germline, CDR1 is LNHDA, CDR2 SQIVND (reference sequence). The CDR3 length is 14 residues. The CDR3 reads CASSIDAGTDTQYF. As DNA, the CDR3 is TGTGCCAGTAGTATAGACGCAGGGACAGATACGCAGTATTTT.

The gene calls are TRBV10-2 and TRBJ1-3; D uncertain. Germline V lookup: CDR1 WSHSY, CDR2 SAAADI. V was shortened by 4 bases and J by 4 bases, with 17 bases between the two germline ends. The CDR3 has 16 residues. CDR3 DNA sequence: TGCGCCAGCAGTGGTGCGATGCAGGTTGCCGGAAACACCATATATTTT. This sequence encodes CASSGAMQVAGNTIYF.

The chain has TRBV28 and TRBJ2-3, with D perhaps matching TRBD2 (6 bases). The CDR3 extends over 12 amino acids. Germline V lookup: CDR1 MDHEN, CDR2 SYDVKM. V was shortened by 7 bases and J by 10 bases, with 15 bases between the two germline ends. The CDR3 DNA is TGTGCCAGCACCAAAGGGTCGGGGGCGCAGTATTTT. Protein sequence: CASTKGSGAQYF.

This clone was recorded a few times. This chain uses TRBV11-3 with TRBJ1-6; TRBD1 matches at 9 bases. V dropped 5 bases and J dropped 7; count of bases not matched to a gene: 3. The CDR3 extends over 14 amino acids. The V gene's germline CDR1 is SGHNT and CDR2 YENEEA. The CDR3 nucleotides read TGTGCCAGCAGCCGCGGGACAGGGAATTCACCCCTCCACTTT. Its protein is CASSRGTGNSPLHF.

This clone was seen a few times. The chain carries TRBV11-3 and TRBJ2-5; D is uncertain. V lost 6 bases and J lost 5, with 16 bases in between. The CDR3 totals 14 residues. CDR1 SGHNT and CDR2 YENEEA come from the germline V gene. The CDR3 region is CASSLSRGSETQYF. In DNA form, the CDR3 reads TGTGCCAGCAGTCTTAGCCGTGGTTCCGAGACCCAGTACTTC.

The chain has TRBV6-8 and TRBJ2-1; 10 nucleotides align to TRBD2. The CDR3 sequence is 16 residues long. With V trimmed by 2 bases and J by 5 bases, 6 bases remained unmatched. In germline, CDR1 is MNHGY, CDR2 SAAAGT. CDR3 loop: CASSYTIAGGNNEQFF. The CDR3 DNA follows: TGTGCCAGCAGTTACACGATAGCGGGGGGTAACAATGAGCAGTTCTTC.

This clone was recorded a few times. This chain links TRBV12-5 with TRBJ1-1; D perhaps matches TRBD1 (6 bases). The CDR3 is 16 residues long. From germline, CDR1 is LGHNT and CDR2 FRNRAP. Trimming left V 6 bases short and J 1 base short, with 18 bases between. The CDR3 nucleotides read TGTGCTAGTGGGAATGACCGGGACATCCAGAACACTGAAGCTTTCTTT. It is translated as CASGNDRDIQNTEAFF.

This sequence joins TRBV11-3 and TRBJ1-2; 11 positions match TRBD1. V lost 5 bases to trimming and J lost 0 bases; unmatched junction nucleotides: 8. The CDR3 length is 17 residues. The germline V gene encodes CDR1 SGHNT and CDR2 YENEEA. The chain's CDR3 is CASSRTGGERANYGYTF. The CDR3 region has the DNA TGTGCCAGCAGCCGGACAGGGGGCGAGAGGGCTAACTATGGCTACACCTTC.

The V and J genes are TRBV25-1 and TRBJ2-3; D unresolved. The CDR3 loop spans 13 amino acids. Germline V gene sequence: CDR1 MGHDK, CDR2 SYGVNS. Trimming left V 2 bases short and J 5 bases short, with 8 bases between. The DNA for the CDR3 is TGTGCCAGCAGTGAAGAGGTGGGAGATACGCAGTATTTT. Protein: CASSEEVGDTQYF.

This chain connects TRBV19 to TRBJ1-1; D not certain. This CDR3 has 15 residues. Germline CDR1 LNHDA, CDR2 SQIVND (reference sequence). V lost 5 bases and J lost 5, with 18 bases in between. CDR3 DNA sequence: TGTGCCAGTAGTGCTGAGCCGAGAGGACGGACTGAAGCTTTCTTT. Translating it yields CASSAEPRGRTEAFF.

This chain connects TRBV15 to TRBJ1-3, with 7 bases matching TRBD1. Trimming took 0 bases from V and 0 from J; bases not matched to a gene: 14. Germline CDR1 reads LNHNV; CDR2 reads YYDKDF (reference sequence). This CDR3 contains 20 residues. The CDR3 sequence is CATSRDEGTAISGSGNTIYF. CDR3 bases: TGTGCCACCAGCAGAGACGAAGGGACAGCCATCTCTGGCTCTGGAAACACCATATATTTT.